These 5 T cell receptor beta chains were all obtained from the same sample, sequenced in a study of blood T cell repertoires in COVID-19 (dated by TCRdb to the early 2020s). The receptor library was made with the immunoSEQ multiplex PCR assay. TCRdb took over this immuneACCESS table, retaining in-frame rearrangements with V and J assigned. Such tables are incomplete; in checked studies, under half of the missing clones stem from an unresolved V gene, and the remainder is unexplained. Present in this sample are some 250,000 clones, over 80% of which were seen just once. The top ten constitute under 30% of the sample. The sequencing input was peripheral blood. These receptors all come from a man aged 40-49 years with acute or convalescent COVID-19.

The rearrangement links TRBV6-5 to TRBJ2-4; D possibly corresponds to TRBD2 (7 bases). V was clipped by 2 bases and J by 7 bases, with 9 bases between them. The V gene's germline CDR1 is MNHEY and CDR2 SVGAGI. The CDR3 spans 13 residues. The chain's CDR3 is CASSYGRGNIQYF. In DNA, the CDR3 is TGTGCCAGCAGTTACGGGAGGGGGAACATTCAGTACTTC.

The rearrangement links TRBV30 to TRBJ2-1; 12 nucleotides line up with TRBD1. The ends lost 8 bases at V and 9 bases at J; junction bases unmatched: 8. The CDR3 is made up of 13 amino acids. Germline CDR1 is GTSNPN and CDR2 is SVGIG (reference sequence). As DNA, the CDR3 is TGTGCCAGTCGGGACAGGGGGCTCGGTGAGCAGTTCTTC. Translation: CASRDRGLGEQFF.

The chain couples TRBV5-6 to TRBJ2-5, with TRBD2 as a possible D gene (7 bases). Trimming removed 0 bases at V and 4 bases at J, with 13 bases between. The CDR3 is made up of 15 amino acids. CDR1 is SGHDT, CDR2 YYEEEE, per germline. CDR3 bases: TGTGCCAGCAGCTTGGCCGGGGGGCAAAGAGAGACCCAGTACTTC. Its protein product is CASSLAGGQRETQYF.

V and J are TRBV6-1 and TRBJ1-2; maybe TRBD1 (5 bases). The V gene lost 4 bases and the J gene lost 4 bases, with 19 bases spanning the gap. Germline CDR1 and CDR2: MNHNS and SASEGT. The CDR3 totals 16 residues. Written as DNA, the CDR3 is TGTGCCAGCAGTGTTAACTCCCGAGGACAATTCTATGGCTACACCTTC. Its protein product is CASSVNSRGQFYGYTF.

In DNA, the CDR3 is TGTGCCAGCAGCTCACTTAGCGGAGCAGCCTACGAGCAGTACTTC. Residues: CASSSLSGAAYEQYF. This rearrangement joins TRBV7-9 to TRBJ2-7; tentatively, D is TRBD2 (6 bases). The CDR3 spans 15 residues. CDR1 is SEHNR, CDR2 FQNEAQ, per germline (reference sequence). Trimming pared 4 bases from V and 2 bases from J, leaving 15 bases between.